This TCR beta chain was recovered during a study of quantifying T cell responses using KT2 cells. Study details: Reverse transcription used primers in the TCR alpha and beta constant regions.

A single-stranded UMI oligo with SP2 sequence was ligated to cDNA 3' ends. First-round PCR used three to five cycles and beta primers RC1.1 and RC1.2 covering TRBC1 and TRBC2. TCRdb used MiXCR to reprocess the UMI-ligation and nested PCR reads, holding one entry per CDR3 protein. The profile shows around 56,000 distinct CDR3 sequences, 9% to 15% of them singletons. With 3 bases removed from V and 0 bases from J, the gap between germline ends came to 9 bases. The CDR3 covers 15 residues. The germline CDR1 and CDR2 sequences are SGHAT and FQNNGV. The J gene is TRBJ2-1, the V gene TRBV11-2; TRBD2 is a possible D gene (6 bases). The source of this sequence is a human donor. Sequencing was carried out using PBMCs spiked with cells of the T cell clone KT2. For the CDR3, the DNA is TGTGCCAGCAGCTTCTCCGGGGGCTCCTACAATGAGCAGTTCTTC. As protein: CASSFSGGSYNEQFF.